This T cell receptor beta chain derives from a study of blood T cell repertoires in COVID-19. Study background: COVID-19 samples, acute and convalescent, were from the United States, Italy and Spain. Nucleic acid was either cDNA or gDNA, and it came from T cells, B-cell-depleted T cells, or PBMCs.

This CDR3 comprises 13 residues. Trimming left V 1 base short and J 8 bases short, with 7 bases between. Germline CDR1 is KGHDR and CDR2 is SFDVKD. This clone has just a few counts. In the study's own analysis: Estimation of nucleated cell counts was performed using reference gene primer amplification. TCRdb's table, derived via immunoSEQ multiplex PCR, lists solely in-frame clones and lacks some. That table furnishes V, J and clone size, whereas the DNA furnished D and trimming. The table has nearly 45,000 clones, over 75% seen once. The origin of this receptor is a human donor in a cohort sampled during active COVID-19. This sequence joins TRBV24-1 and TRBJ1-4; D might be TRBD1 (5 bases). Material for sequencing was peripheral blood. CDR3 nucleotides: TGTGCCACCAGTGATTTTGGGGCCGAAAAACTGTTTTTT. This sequence encodes CATSDFGAEKLFF.